The 16 T cell receptor beta chains below were found in one sample sequenced in a study of T cell responses to AZD1222 COVID-19 vaccine. Repertoires were generated with immunoSEQ multiplex PCR, while TCRdb's copy carries only in-frame clones and drops some. The data contain under 110,000 clones, less than 90% of them singletons. The input for sequencing was peripheral blood, taken on day 0 of AZD1222 vaccination. These receptors came from an adult in good health.

The genes are TRBV28 and TRBJ1-2, with 10 nucleotides matching TRBD1. J was trimmed by 9 bases and V by 5 bases; bases with no gene match: 9. The CDR3 consists of 14 residues. Germline V gene sequence: CDR1 MDHEN, CDR2 SYDVKM. CDR3 sequence reads: CASSQRGDRGSYTF. CDR3 coding DNA: TGTGCCAGCAGTCAAAGGGGGGACAGGGGTAGCTACACCTTC.

This clone occurred once. The genes are TRBV18 and TRBJ2-3; perhaps TRBD1 as D (6 bases). The CDR3 sequence is 15 residues long. The germline gives CDR1 KGHSH, CDR2 LQKENI. Deletions cut 5 bases from V and 2 bases from J, with 14 bases between. The CDR3 DNA reads as TGTGCCAGCTCAGCCCGACAGGAGAACACAGATACGCAGTATTTT. Protein product: CASSARQENTDTQYF.

The J gene is TRBJ2-7, the V gene TRBV3-1 (or the pseudogene TRBV3-2), with 8 bases fitting TRBD1. The CDR3 is 13 amino acids. V dropped 2 bases and J dropped 7; count of bases not matched to a gene: 4. CDR1 is LGHDT, CDR2 YNNKEL, per germline (reference sequence). The CDR3 nucleotides read TGTGCCAGCAGCCAATCCAGGACAGGGGAGCAGTACTTC. It codes for CASSQSRTGEQYF.

The chain joins TRBV7-8 to TRBJ1-2; TRBD1 agrees at 8 bases. The CDR3 runs 17 residues. Trimming cost V 5 bases and J 4 bases; bases outside gene matches: 15. Germline V gives CDR1 SGHVS, CDR2 FQNEAQ. Here the CDR3 DNA reads TGTGCCAGCAGCCCGGGGACAGGCTCCTCCCTATCCTATGGCTACACCTTC. Translated, it gives CASSPGTGSSLSYGYTF.

This CDR3 is CASSLSLYPNEQYF. DNA for the CDR3: TGCGCCAGCAGCTTGAGTCTGTATCCTAACGAGCAGTACTTC. The chain is built from TRBV5-1 and TRBJ2-7, with D unclear. V was shortened by 1 base and J by 5 bases, with 13 bases between the two germline ends. Germline V gene sequence: CDR1 SGHRS, CDR2 YFSETQ. The CDR3 has 14 amino acids.

The rearrangement joins TRBV4-1 to TRBJ2-7, with TRBD1 matching over 9 bases. CDR1 and CDR2 (germline): MGHRA, YSYEKL. The CDR3 is 16 residues long. V shed 5 bases, J shed 4 bases, and the junction held 12 bases outside the gene matches. In DNA form, the CDR3 reads TGCGCCAGCAGCAACAGGACAGGGGCGATACTATACGAGCAGTACTTC. This encodes CASSNRTGAILYEQYF.

The V call is TRBV4-1, the J call TRBJ1-2; D is undetermined. Germline V gene sequence: CDR1 MGHRA, CDR2 YSYEKL. This CDR3 is built from 15 residues. V gave up 4 bases and J gave up 1 base, with 13 bases separating them. For the CDR3, the DNA is TGCGCCAGCAGCCGGGCACAGTACCATAACTATGGCTACACCTTC. Its protein is CASSRAQYHNYGYTF.

J is TRBJ1-2 and V is TRBV4-1, with 7 nucleotides matching TRBD1. Germline values: CDR1 MGHRA, CDR2 YSYEKL. The CDR3 sequence is 16 residues long. V shed 0 bases and J 3 bases; nucleotides not matched to a gene: 7. CDR3 DNA sequence: TGCGCCAGCAGCCAAGAAACGGACAGGATATACTATGGCTACACCTTC. Its protein product is CASSQETDRIYYGYTF.

The rearrangement uses TRBV5-1 and TRBJ1-1; a possible D gene is TRBD1 (5 bases). The CDR3 is made up of 14 amino acids. Germline values: CDR1 SGHRS, CDR2 YFSETQ. The V end lost 4 bases, the J end lost 7 bases, and 17 bases lay between the germline ends. The CDR3 spells CASSVEGAPGEAFF. CDR3 nucleotides: TGCGCCAGCAGCGTCGAAGGGGCTCCTGGTGAAGCTTTCTTT.

This chain links TRBV27 with TRBJ1-2; D not resolved. Trimming took 5 bases from V and 4 from J, leaving 20 bases between them. Germline CDR1 reads MNHEY; CDR2 reads SMNVEV (reference sequence). The CDR3 runs 16 residues. CDR3 nucleotide sequence: TGTGCCAGCAGTCCCGATACAGTACTCTCGACCTATGGCTACACCTTC. Translated: CASSPDTVLSTYGYTF.

The J gene is TRBJ1-6, the V gene TRBV30; D gene unclear. The CDR3 sequence is 15 residues long. Trimming stripped 0 bases from V and 7 bases from J, with 13 bases between. The germline V gene has CDR1 GTSNPN and CDR2 SVGIG (reference sequence). The CDR3 DNA reads as TGTGCCTGGAGTGTACAGCAATCGGACAATTCACCCCTCCACTTT. This encodes CAWSVQQSDNSPLHF. The full variable domain, rest sourced from reference TRBV30 and TRBJ1-6, is SQTIHQWPATLVQPVGSPLSLECTVEGTSNPNLYWYRQAAGRGLQLLFYSVGIGQISSEVPQNLSASRPQDRQFILSSKKLLLSDSGFYLCAWSVQQSDNSPLHFGNGTRLTVT.

The V call is TRBV5-1, the J call TRBJ2-7; 12 bases are shared with TRBD2. This CDR3 comprises 16 residues. Germline assignment: CDR1 SGHRS and CDR2 YFSETQ. Trimming cost V 2 bases and J 3 bases; bases outside gene matches: 6. CDR3 amino acids: CASSLAGLAGIYEQYF. CDR3 bases: TGCGCCAGCAGCTTAGCCGGACTAGCGGGAATCTACGAGCAGTACTTC.

The V call is TRBV27, the J call TRBJ2-7; D is perhaps TRBD2 (6 bases). The CDR3 runs 13 residues. Germline CDR1 reads MNHEY; CDR2 reads SMNVEV (reference sequence). V lost 4 bases, J lost 5 bases, and 12 bases lay in between. CDR3 in DNA: TGTGCCAGCAGTTGGTCTGGGGGGAACGAGCAGTACTTC. Translated: CASSWSGGNEQYF.

This clone was seen many times. The chain uses TRBV4-1 and TRBJ2-2, with TRBD2 matching over 14 bases. The CDR3 contains 16 residues. The germline V gene encodes CDR1 MGHRA and CDR2 YSYEKL. V lost 4 bases and J lost 6; bases outside the gene matches: 4. The CDR3 nucleotides read TGCGCCAGCAGCCCATTGACTAGCGGGAGGGCCGGGGAGCTGTTTTTT. Its translation: CASSPLTSGRAGELFF.

The chain uses TRBV7-9 and TRBJ2-2; 9 bases line up with TRBD2. Trimming took 1 base from V and 4 from J; bases not matched to a gene: 1. The germline V gene encodes CDR1 SEHNR and CDR2 FQNEAQ (reference sequence). The CDR3 loop spans 15 amino acids. The CDR3 region has the DNA TGTGCCAGCAGCTTAGGCGGGAGGGCCACCGGGGAGCTGTTTTTT. This translates into CASSLGGRATGELFF.

The chain links TRBV30 to TRBJ2-7, with 7 nucleotides matching TRBD1. Per germline, CDR1 GTSNPN and CDR2 SVGIG (reference sequence). The CDR3 runs to 13 residues. Losses at the gene ends were 4 bases for V and 2 bases for J; bases not matched to a gene: 5. CDR3 sequence reads: CAWNEGQTYEQYF. CDR3 in DNA: TGTGCCTGGAACGAGGGACAGACCTACGAGCAGTACTTC. Variable domain in full (rest from reference TRBV30 and TRBJ2-7): SQTIHQWPATLVQPVGSPLSLECTVEGTSNPNLYWYRQAAGRGLQLLFYSVGIGQISSEVPQNLSASRPQDRQFILSSKKLLLSDSGFYLCAWNEGQTYEQYFGPGTRLTVT.